This T cell receptor beta chain appears in the sequencing data of a study of cytomegalovirus exposure and HLA in healthy donors. Germline trimming cut 0 bases from V and 4 bases from J; bases unmatched to any gene: 6. Germline CDR1 SGHRS, CDR2 YFSETQ. There are 16 residues in the CDR3. PCR employed 60 Vbeta and 13 Jbeta primers. Data came from immunoSEQ multiplex PCR; TCRdb stores just in-frame clones and leaves some out. The table lists roughly 150,000 clones, roughly 79% of them singletons, with over 0.95% in the top ten. This sequence was found in a woman aged 40 to 50 in good health and CMV-seronegative. Sequences were obtained from PBMCs. The V and J genes are TRBV5-1 and TRBJ2-3, with 9 bases fitting TRBD2. CDR3 protein: CASSLGTSVLPDTQYF. The CDR3 coding sequence is TGCGCCAGCAGCTTGGGGACTAGCGTGTTGCCAGATACGCAGTATTTT.